This T cell receptor (beta chain) came from a study of blood T cell repertoires in COVID-19. Overall study context: T cells, B-cell-depleted T cells, or PBMCs supplied cDNA or gDNA.

V was shortened by 0 bases and J by 6 bases, with 14 bases between the two germline ends. This CDR3 has 15 residues. Germline CDR1 is MGHRA and CDR2 is YSYEKL. Measured with immunoSEQ multiplex PCR; TCRdb has only the in-frame clones, and not every one. This table holds approximately 300,000 clones, more than 75% found once. The sequencing input was PBMCs or T cells enriched from blood (not recorded which). The receptor was isolated from a woman aged 18-30 years who had recovered from COVID-19. This chain uses TRBV4-1 with TRBJ1-2; D uncertain. As DNA, the CDR3 is TGCGCCAGCAGCCAAGATGAGGAATTCTTGGATGGCTACACCTTC. As protein: CASSQDEEFLDGYTF.